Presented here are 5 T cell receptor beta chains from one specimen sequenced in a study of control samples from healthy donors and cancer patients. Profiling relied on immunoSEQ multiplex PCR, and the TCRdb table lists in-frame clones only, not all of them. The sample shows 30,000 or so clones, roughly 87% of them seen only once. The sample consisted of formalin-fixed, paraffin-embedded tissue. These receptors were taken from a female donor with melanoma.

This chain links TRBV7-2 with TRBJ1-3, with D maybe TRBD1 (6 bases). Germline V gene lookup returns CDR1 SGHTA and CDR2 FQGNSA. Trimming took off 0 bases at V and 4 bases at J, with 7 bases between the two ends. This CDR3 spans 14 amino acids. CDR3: CASSLAGAGNTIYF. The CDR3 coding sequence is TGTGCCAGCAGCTTAGCGGGGGCCGGAAACACCATATATTTT. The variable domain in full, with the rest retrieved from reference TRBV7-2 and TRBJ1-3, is GAGVSQSPSNKVTEKGKDVELRCDPISGHTALYWYRQSLGQGLEFLIYFQGNSAPDKSGLPSDRFSAERTGGSVSTLTIQRTQQEDSAVYLCASSLAGAGNTIYFGEGSWLTVV.

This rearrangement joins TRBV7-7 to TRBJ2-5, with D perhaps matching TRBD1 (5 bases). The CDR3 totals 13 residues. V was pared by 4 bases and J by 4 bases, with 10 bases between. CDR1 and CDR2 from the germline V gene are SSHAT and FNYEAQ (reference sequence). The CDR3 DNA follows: TGTGCCAGCAGCTACGTCCAGGGAGAGACCCAGTACTTC. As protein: CASSYVQGETQYF.

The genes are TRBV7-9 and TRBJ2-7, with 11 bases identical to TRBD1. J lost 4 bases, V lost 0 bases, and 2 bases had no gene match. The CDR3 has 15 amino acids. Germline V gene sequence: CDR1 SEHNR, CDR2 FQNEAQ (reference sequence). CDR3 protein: CASSLAGDRGYEQYF. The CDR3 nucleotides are TGTGCCAGCAGCTTAGCTGGGGACAGGGGGTACGAGCAGTACTTC.

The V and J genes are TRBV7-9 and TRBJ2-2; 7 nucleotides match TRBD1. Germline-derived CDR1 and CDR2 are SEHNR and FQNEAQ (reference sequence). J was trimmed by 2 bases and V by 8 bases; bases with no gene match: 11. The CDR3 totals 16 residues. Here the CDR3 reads CASPRRQGINTGELFF. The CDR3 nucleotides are TGTGCCAGCCCCCGGAGACAGGGAATTAACACCGGGGAGCTGTTTTTT.

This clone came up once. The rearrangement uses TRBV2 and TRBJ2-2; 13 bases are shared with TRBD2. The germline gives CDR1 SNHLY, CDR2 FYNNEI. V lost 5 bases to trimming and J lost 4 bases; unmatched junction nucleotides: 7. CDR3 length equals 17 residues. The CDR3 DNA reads TGTGCCAGCAGTTTGGGACTAGCGGGACCGAGCACCGGGGAGCTGTTTTTT. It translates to CASSLGLAGPSTGELFF.